Listed below are T cell receptor beta chains from one sample, sequenced in a study of blood T cell repertoires in COVID-19. Repertoires were generated with immunoSEQ multiplex PCR, while TCRdb's copy carries only in-frame clones and drops some. This table has tens of thousands of clones, about three quarters appearing once. The sample was peripheral blood. These receptors all come from a woman older than 75 with active or convalescent COVID-19. The CDR3 runs from the conserved cysteine through the conserved F or W.

j_call: TRBJ2-7; v_call: TRBV10-3; cdr3_aa: CAISESGQNYEQYF
j_call: TRBJ1-6; v_call: TRBV30; cdr3_aa: CAWSQGNSPLHF
j_call: TRBJ1-3; v_call: TRBV2; cdr3_aa: CASSERAGPLSGNTIYF
j_call: TRBJ2-5; v_call: TRBV7-2; cdr3_aa: CASNPSGRTQETQYF
j_call: TRBJ2-3; v_call: TRBV6-2/TRBV6-3; cdr3_aa: CASSNGHFSDTQYF
j_call: TRBJ2-5; v_call: TRBV13; cdr3_aa: CASSFGGSGGAWETQYF
j_call: TRBJ1-5; v_call: TRBV30; cdr3_aa: CAWSETGYSNQPQHF
j_call: TRBJ1-5; v_call: TRBV28; cdr3_aa: CASGGGAQHF
j_call: TRBJ2-3; v_call: TRBV12-5; cdr3_aa: CASGLRAEGSDTQYF
j_call: TRBJ2-7; v_call: TRBV11-2; cdr3_aa: CASSSRRISYEQYF
j_call: TRBJ2-1; v_call: TRBV6-6; cdr3_aa: CASSYSGRGGAKEQFF
j_call: TRBJ2-2; v_call: TRBV5-4; cdr3_aa: CASSLGLALNTGELFF
j_call: TRBJ2-5; v_call: TRBV6-5; cdr3_aa: CASSWGGEETQYF
j_call: TRBJ1-6; v_call: TRBV5-5; cdr3_aa: CASSPWRGEENYNSPLHF
j_call: TRBJ1-1; v_call: TRBV30; cdr3_aa: CASSGTEAFF
j_call: TRBJ1-2; v_call: TRBV7-2; cdr3_aa: CASSPSYGYTF
j_call: TRBJ1-2; v_call: TRBV4-3; cdr3_aa: CASSSQGLYGYTF
j_call: TRBJ2-7; v_call: TRBV5-6; cdr3_aa: CASSLGGPSYEQYF
j_call: TRBJ2-2; v_call: TRBV30; cdr3_aa: CAGSGPTGTRNTGELFF
j_call: TRBJ1-1; v_call: TRBV9; cdr3_aa: CASSPWTGSAEAFF
j_call: TRBJ1-2; v_call: TRBV6-6; cdr3_aa: CASRTTGGGYGYTF
j_call: TRBJ1-1; v_call: TRBV29-1; cdr3_aa: CSVWGGMNTEAFF
j_call: TRBJ2-2; v_call: TRBV5-1; cdr3_aa: CASSVRDSLTGELFF
j_call: TRBJ1-1; v_call: TRBV6-1; cdr3_aa: CASRTGTGVSPEAFF
j_call: TRBJ2-3; v_call: TRBV12-3/TRBV12-4; cdr3_aa: CASSLSLDTQYF
j_call: TRBJ1-1; v_call: TRBV10-3; cdr3_aa: CAISQGVNTEAFF
j_call: TRBJ2-1; v_call: TRBV11-3; cdr3_aa: CASSSQGIYNEQFF
j_call: TRBJ2-1; v_call: TRBV7-2; cdr3_aa: CASSLGLADSEFF
j_call: TRBJ1-2; v_call: TRBV30; cdr3_aa: CASGQGAGGYTF
j_call: TRBJ1-4; v_call: TRBV19; cdr3_aa: CASSTGVNEKLFF
j_call: TRBJ2-6; v_call: TRBV19; cdr3_aa: CASTEQSSSGANVLTF
j_call: TRBJ1-5; v_call: TRBV15; cdr3_aa: CATSRGLGGVEGSQPQHF
j_call: TRBJ2-2; v_call: TRBV4-3; cdr3_aa: CASSQNRGTGELFF
j_call: TRBJ2-5; v_call: TRBV20-1; cdr3_aa: CSASSGAGETQYF
j_call: TRBJ2-3; v_call: TRBV9; cdr3_aa: CASSVGGTGIDTQYF
j_call: TRBJ1-3; v_call: TRBV19; cdr3_aa: CASSIGSSGNTIYF
j_call: TRBJ2-7; v_call: TRBV5-5; cdr3_aa: CASSLAAGIYEQYF
j_call: TRBJ1-6; v_call: TRBV7-8; cdr3_aa: CASSLGGGSNSPLHF
j_call: TRBJ2-5; v_call: TRBV5-6; cdr3_aa: CASSLSGLEETQYF
j_call: TRBJ1-2; v_call: TRBV11-2; cdr3_aa: CASSPGGFSNYGYTF
j_call: TRBJ1-2; v_call: TRBV6-6; cdr3_aa: CASSYEGSNYGYTF
j_call: TRBJ1-1; v_call: TRBV9; cdr3_aa: CASSRKGGTEAFF
j_call: TRBJ1-4; v_call: TRBV6-5; cdr3_aa: CASSSTRLFF
j_call: TRBJ2-2; v_call: TRBV30; cdr3_aa: CAWSVPEAGELFF
j_call: TRBJ2-5; v_call: TRBV7-6; cdr3_aa: CASSTTGGAETQYF
j_call: TRBJ2-7; v_call: TRBV3-1/TRBV3-2; cdr3_aa: CASSQEGRDRRRQYF
j_call: TRBJ1-6; v_call: TRBV7-9; cdr3_aa: CASSSGWGTGYSPLHF
j_call: TRBJ2-1; v_call: TRBV9; cdr3_aa: CASSPPGTSGYNEQFF
j_call: TRBJ2-2; v_call: TRBV6-5; cdr3_aa: CASTAQGIAGELFF
j_call: TRBJ2-2; v_call: TRBV27; cdr3_aa: CASSFGRQGDSTGELFF
j_call: TRBJ1-5; v_call: TRBV7-9; cdr3_aa: CASSLGQINQPQHF